The rows below give T cell receptor beta chains drawn from one sample of a study of blood T cell repertoires in COVID-19. The protocol was immunoSEQ multiplex PCR, while the TCRdb copy is restricted to in-frame clones and leaves out a portion. The sample has approximately 400,000 clones, about 90% seen once. Sequences were obtained from PBMCs or T cells enriched from blood (not recorded which). These receptors all come from a young man who had recovered from COVID-19. CDR3s include the opening cysteine and the closing phenylalanine or tryptophan. The D gene is left open where the match is weak. Rows give clone size only sometimes, using once, few, many, or a class for an expanded clone.

V: TRBV5-4
J: TRBJ2-7
D: -
size: -
CDR3: CASSPYLVDEQYF
DNA: TGTGCCAGCAGCCCATACTTGGTCGACGAGCAGTACTTC

V: TRBV18
J: TRBJ1-5
D: -
size: -
CDR3: CASSIGVRGNQPQHF
DNA: TGTGCCAGCTCAATAGGGGTCCGGGGCAATCAGCCCCAGCATTTT

V: TRBV6-4
J: TRBJ1-2
D: TRBD1
size: -
CDR3: CASSPGQGNYGYTF
DNA: TGTGCCAGCAGTCCGGGACAGGGGAACTATGGCTACACCTTC

V: TRBV5-3
J: TRBJ1-1
D: -
size: -
CDR3: CARSWGGGSF
DNA: -

V: TRBV6-1
J: TRBJ1-1
D: TRBD1
size: -
CDR3: CASSEKGTASEAFF
DNA: TGTGCCAGCAGTGAAAAAGGGACAGCAAGTGAAGCTTTCTTT

V: TRBV5-1
J: TRBJ1-1
D: -
size: -
CDR3: CASSPRTDTLNTEAFF
DNA: TGCGCCAGCAGCCCCCGAACCGACACCTTGAACACTGAAGCTTTCTTT

V: TRBV5-6
J: TRBJ1-2
D: TRBD1
size: -
CDR3: CASSDGGTGVADYGYTF
DNA: TGTGCCAGCAGCGATGGAGGAACAGGGGTAGCGGACTATGGCTACACCTTC

V: TRBV29-1
J: TRBJ1-1
D: -
size: -
CDR3: CSVVRNTEAFF
DNA: TGCAGCGTTGTGAGGAACACTGAAGCTTTCTTT

V: TRBV27
J: TRBJ1-4
D: TRBD1
size: -
CDR3: CASRPLQGTVEKLFF
DNA: TGTGCCAGCAGGCCTCTCCAGGGGACAGTAGAAAAACTGTTTTTT

V: TRBV27
J: TRBJ1-2
D: -
size: -
CDR3: CASGQGYGYTF
DNA: TGTGCCAGCGGTCAGGGCTATGGCTACACCTTC

V: TRBV10-3
J: TRBJ1-5
D: -
size: -
CDR3: CAISESLGGNQPQHF
DNA: TGTGCCATCAGTGAGTCCTTAGGGGGCAATCAGCCCCAGCATTTT

V: TRBV7-8
J: TRBJ1-2
D: -
size: few
CDR3: CASSLRGGEGGVGYTF
DNA: TGTGCCAGCAGCTTAAGAGGCGGGGAGGGTGGAGTTGGCTACACCTTC

V: TRBV10-3
J: TRBJ1-1
D: -
size: -
CDR3: CAISDGATEAFF
DNA: TGTGCCATCAGTGATGGGGCCACTGAAGCTTTCTTT

V: TRBV6-5
J: TRBJ1-2
D: -
size: -
CDR3: CASSFEGAGDYGYTF
DNA: TGTGCCAGCAGCTTCGAGGGTGCGGGGGACTATGGCTACACCTTC

V: TRBV6-5
J: TRBJ2-3
D: TRBD1
size: -
CDR3: CASSPGTGTDTQYF
DNA: TGTGCCAGCAGTCCTGGGACAGGCACAGATACGCAGTATTTT

V: TRBV2
J: TRBJ1-3
D: -
size: -
CDR3: CASSDGGSGNTIYF
DNA: TGTGCCAGCAGTGACGGGGGCTCTGGAAACACCATATATTTT

V: TRBV25-1
J: TRBJ2-5
D: TRBD2
size: -
CDR3: CASRVAGGRKEQYF
DNA: TGTGCCAGCAGGGTAGCGGGCGGCCGAAAAGAGCAGTACTTC

V: TRBV10-1
J: TRBJ1-2
D: -
size: -
CDR3: CASSEGGSYGYTF
DNA: TGCGCCAGCAGCGAGGGGGGCAGCTATGGCTACACCTTC

V: TRBV27
J: TRBJ2-7
D: TRBD1
size: -
CDR3: CASSLSTGPFNEQYF
DNA: TGTGCCAGCAGTTTATCGACAGGGCCATTCAACGAGCAGTACTTC

V: TRBV27
J: TRBJ1-1
D: TRBD1
size: -
CDR3: CASSLLGQQGARKAFF
DNA: TGTGCCAGCAGCCTGCTAGGTCAACAGGGGGCGCGAAAAGCTTTCTTT

V: TRBV30
J: TRBJ1-1
D: -
size: -
CDR3: CAWSPNLNTEAFF
DNA: TGTGCCTGGAGCCCCAACTTGAACACTGAAGCTTTCTTT

V: TRBV19
J: TRBJ2-2
D: -
size: -
CDR3: CASSKEGSAGELFF
DNA: TGTGCCAGTAGTAAAGAGGGTAGCGCCGGGGAGCTGTTTTTT